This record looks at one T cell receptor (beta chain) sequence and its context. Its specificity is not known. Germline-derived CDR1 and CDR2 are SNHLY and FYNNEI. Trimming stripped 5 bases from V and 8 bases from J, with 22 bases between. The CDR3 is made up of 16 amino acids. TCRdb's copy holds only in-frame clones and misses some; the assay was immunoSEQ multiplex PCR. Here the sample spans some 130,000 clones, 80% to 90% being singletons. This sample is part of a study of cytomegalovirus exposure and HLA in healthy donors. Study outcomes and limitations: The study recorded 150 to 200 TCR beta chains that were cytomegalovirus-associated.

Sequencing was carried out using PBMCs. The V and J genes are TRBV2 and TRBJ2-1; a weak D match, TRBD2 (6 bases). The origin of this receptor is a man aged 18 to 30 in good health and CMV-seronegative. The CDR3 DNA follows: TGTGCCAGCAGTTTTATTTCGACAAGCCCGGGGGATGAGCAGTTCTTC. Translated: CASSFISTSPGDEQFF.